This entry lists 15 T cell receptor beta chains sequenced from one sample in a study of identical twins. TCRdb reanalysed the 5' RACE reads using MiXCR and keeps one entry per CDR3 protein. The data show about 340,000 distinct CDR3 sequences, 12% seen once. These data also formed part of another study, on yellow fever vaccine responses in identical twins.

The sequencing sample was made of CD8+ T cells sorted from blood. The receptors here all came from a woman under 30 in good health.

This chain links TRBV20-1 with TRBJ2-1; no clear D. V was pared by 5 bases and J by 0 bases, with 5 bases between. The CDR3 spans 12 residues. CDR1 is DFQATT, CDR2 SNEGSKA, per germline (reference sequence). The CDR3 here is CSAVRSYNEQFF. The CDR3 DNA is TGCAGTGCTGTACGCTCCTACAATGAGCAGTTCTTC.

Note on this clonotype: Compared with germline, one end of the junction differs, possibly owing to a read error. The rearrangement uses TRBV3-1 and TRBJ2-7; D is unclear. The germline V gene has CDR1 LGHDT and CDR2 YNNKEL (reference sequence). The CDR3 runs 11 residues. CDR3 coding DNA: TGTGCCAGCAGCCAAGGTACTTTCTGGGACTTC. Its translation is CASSQGTFWDF.

The rearrangement uses TRBV11-3 and TRBJ2-2; 9 bases match TRBD1. V trimming: 0 bases; J trimming: 3 bases; junction bases outside the gene matches: 5. The germline V gene encodes CDR1 SGHNT and CDR2 YENEEA. The CDR3 contains 17 residues. CDR3 sequence: CASSLDGGTGYTGELFF. CDR3 bases: TGTGCCAGCAGCTTAGATGGCGGGACAGGGTACACCGGGGAGCTGTTTTTT.

This clonotype came up many times. V and J are TRBV6-2 or TRBV6-3 and TRBJ2-7; 7 bases are a match to TRBD2. CDR1 and CDR2 (germline): MNHEY, SVGEGT. Trimming took 7 bases from V and 7 from J; bases not matched to a gene: 10. The CDR3 totals 13 residues. CDR3 in DNA: TGTGCCAGCACCCCACGGGAGGTAGGGGAGCAGTACTTC. Translating it yields CASTPREVGEQYF.

This clonotype was counted only a few times. V and J are TRBV2 and TRBJ2-1; the D gene is possibly TRBD1 (5 bases). Germline-derived CDR1 and CDR2 are SNHLY and FYNNEI. The CDR3 extends over 16 amino acids. Trimming shortened V by 1 base and J by 4 bases, and 14 bases separated the two germline ends. The CDR3 is CASSEGQGWPYNEQFF. The CDR3 nucleotides are TGTGCCAGCAGTGAAGGGCAGGGTTGGCCTTACAATGAGCAGTTCTTC.

The chain recombines TRBV9 with TRBJ2-7, with TRBD1 matching over 8 bases. The CDR3 consists of 14 residues. V shed 2 bases, J shed 2 bases, and the junction held 3 bases outside the gene matches. Germline V lookup: CDR1 SGDLS, CDR2 YYNGEE. CDR3 nucleotides: TGTGCCAGCAGCGTTACAGGGGGAACCTACGAGCAGTACTTC. Translation gives CASSVTGGTYEQYF.

This clonotype was seen repeatedly, ten times or more. The chain has TRBV4-1 and TRBJ2-7, with D perhaps matching TRBD2 (6 bases). The CDR3 contains 14 residues. Deletions cut 1 base from V and 4 bases from J, with 11 bases between. Per germline, CDR1 MGHRA and CDR2 YSYEKL. CDR3 DNA sequence: TGCGCCAGCAGCCAAGCGGGACTGACTTACGAGCAGTACGTC. Protein: CASSQAGLTYEQYV.

This clonotype was picked up a small number of times. The chain combines TRBV2 with TRBJ2-7, with TRBD1 identical over 7 bases. V shed 7 bases and J 2 bases; nucleotides not matched to a gene: 11. Germline V gene lookup returns CDR1 SNHLY and CDR2 FYNNEI. CDR3 size: 15 residues. The CDR3 loop reads CASNPIGTATYEQYF. In DNA form, the CDR3 reads TGTGCCAGCAATCCTATCGGGACAGCGACCTACGAGCAGTACTTC.

The genes are TRBV2 and TRBJ2-7, with D perhaps matching TRBD2 (6 bases). The CDR3 has 13 residues. CDR1 and CDR2 (germline): SNHLY, FYNNEI. The V end was cut by 6 bases, the J end by 1 base, with 10 bases between. This CDR3 is CASSGEESYEQYF. The CDR3 region has the DNA TGTGCCAGCAGCGGGGAGGAATCCTACGAGCAGTACTTC.

This clonotype has more than one count but fewer than ten. The chain employs TRBV6-5 and TRBJ2-7; the D is unclear. Germline V gives CDR1 MNHEY, CDR2 SVGAGI. The CDR3 is 14 residues long. Trimming took 2 bases from V and 2 from J, leaving 10 bases between them. CDR3 amino acids: CASSYVDLPYEQYF. CDR3 coding DNA: TGTGCCAGCAGTTACGTGGATCTCCCCTACGAGCAGTACTTC.

This clonotype turned up a few times. This chain links TRBV5-1 with TRBJ2-7, with D perhaps TRBD1 (5 bases). Germline V CDR1 and CDR2: SGHRS, YFSETQ. This CDR3 has 14 amino acids. V lost 4 bases to trimming and J lost 5 bases, with 16 bases between them. Here the CDR3 reads CASSLVRQGDEQYF. CDR3 nucleotide sequence: TGCGCCAGCAGCCTGGTTAGGCAGGGCGACGAGCAGTACTTC.

CDR3 coding DNA: TGCAGCGTTGAAGGCGGAATTCGGGATGAGCAGTTCTTC. This gives the protein CSVEGGIRDEQFF. This chain links TRBV29-1 with TRBJ2-1; no reliable D call. Trimming removed 1 base at V and 8 bases at J, with 12 bases between. Germline CDR1 SQVTM, CDR2 ANQGSEA. The CDR3 is 13 amino acids.

The table lists this clonotype with a few counts. The chain is built from TRBV20-1 and TRBJ1-1; TRBD1 matches at 7 bases. CDR1 is DFQATT and CDR2 is SNEGSKA in the germline V gene (reference sequence). This CDR3 region has 14 residues. V lost 6 bases and J lost 3; bases outside the gene matches: 10. The CDR3, as DNA: TGCAGTGCCGGGGACAGTTCAGGGGACACTGAAGCTTTCTTT. Translated, it gives CSAGDSSGDTEAFF.

The chain carries TRBV11-2 and TRBJ1-2; D uncertain. Trimming shortened V by 0 bases and J by 4 bases, and 24 bases separated the two germline ends. There are 19 residues in the CDR3. CDR1 and CDR2 (germline): SGHAT, FQNNGV. The CDR3 region is CASSLDDRAITLISYGYTF. As DNA, the CDR3 is TGTGCCAGCAGCTTAGATGACCGGGCCATAACATTAATCTCCTATGGCTACACCTTC. Complete variable domain (other parts from reference TRBV11-2 and TRBJ1-2): EAGVAQSPRYKIIEKRQSVAFWCNPISGHATLYWYQQILGQGPKLLIQFQNNGVVDDSQLPKDRFSAERLKGVDSTLKIQPAKLEDSAVYLCASSLDDRAITLISYGYTFGSGTRLTVV.

This clonotype was counted between two and nine times. V gene TRBV12-3 or TRBV12-4 combines with J gene TRBJ2-1, with D unresolved. This CDR3 has 19 residues. V dropped 6 bases and J dropped 0 bases, with 24 bases sitting between them. The CDR3 sequence: CASRESGLRTYSSYNEQFF. The CDR3 nucleotides are TGTGCCAGCAGGGAATCCGGCCTTCGGACCTACAGCTCCTACAATGAGCAGTTCTTC.